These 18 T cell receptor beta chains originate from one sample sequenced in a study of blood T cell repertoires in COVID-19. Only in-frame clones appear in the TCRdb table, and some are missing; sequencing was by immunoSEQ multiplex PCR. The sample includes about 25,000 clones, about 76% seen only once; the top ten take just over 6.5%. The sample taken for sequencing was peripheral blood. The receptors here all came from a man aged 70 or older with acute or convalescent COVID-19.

The CDR3 is CASSDRQGGNQPQHF. CDR3 bases: TGTGCCAGTAGTGACCGACAGGGCGGCAATCAGCCCCAGCATTTT. V is TRBV19 and J is TRBJ1-5, with TRBD1 matching over 7 bases. The CDR3 is 15 residues long. V trimming: 5 bases; J trimming: 2 bases; junction bases outside the gene matches: 6. Germline-derived CDR1 and CDR2 are LNHDA and SQIVND (reference sequence).

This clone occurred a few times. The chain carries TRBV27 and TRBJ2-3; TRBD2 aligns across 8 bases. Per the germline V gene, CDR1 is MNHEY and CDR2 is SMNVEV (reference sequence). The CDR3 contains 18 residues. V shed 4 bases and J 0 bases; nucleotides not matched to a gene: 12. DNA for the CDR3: TGTGCCAGCAGTTCCCGCCCCCCTGGACTAGCCAGCACAGATACGCAGTATTTT. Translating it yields CASSSRPPGLASTDTQYF.

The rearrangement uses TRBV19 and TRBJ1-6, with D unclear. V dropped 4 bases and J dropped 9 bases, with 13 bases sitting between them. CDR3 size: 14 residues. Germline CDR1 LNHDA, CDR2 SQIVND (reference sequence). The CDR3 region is CASSNGPPGSPLHF. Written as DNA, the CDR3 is TGTGCCAGTAGTAACGGCCCTCCGGGTTCACCCCTCCACTTT.

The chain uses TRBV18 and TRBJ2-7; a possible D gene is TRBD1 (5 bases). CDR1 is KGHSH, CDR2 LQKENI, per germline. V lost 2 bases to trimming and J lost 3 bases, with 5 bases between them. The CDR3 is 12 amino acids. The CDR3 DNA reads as TGTGCCAGCTCACCAGACAGCTACGAGCAGTACTTC. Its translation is CASSPDSYEQYF.

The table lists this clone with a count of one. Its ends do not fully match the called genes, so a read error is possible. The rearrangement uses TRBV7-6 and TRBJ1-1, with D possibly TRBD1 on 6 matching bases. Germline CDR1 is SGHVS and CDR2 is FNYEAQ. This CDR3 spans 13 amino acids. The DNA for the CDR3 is TGTGCCAGCAGCGTGGAAGGGGGTACCCCTGCTCAGTTT. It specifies CASSVEGGTPAQF.

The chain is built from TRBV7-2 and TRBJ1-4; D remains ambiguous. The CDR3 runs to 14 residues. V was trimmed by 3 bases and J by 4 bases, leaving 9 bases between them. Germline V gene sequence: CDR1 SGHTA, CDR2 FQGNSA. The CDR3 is CASSLWSSNEKLFF. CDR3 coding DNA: TGTGCCAGCAGCTTGTGGTCGAGTAATGAAAAACTGTTTTTT. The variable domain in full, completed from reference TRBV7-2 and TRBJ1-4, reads GAGVSQSPSNKVTEKGKDVELRCDPISGHTALYWYRQSLGQGLEFLIYFQGNSAPDKSGLPSDRFSAERTGGSVSTLTIQRTQQEDSAVYLCASSLWSSNEKLFFGSGTQLSVL.

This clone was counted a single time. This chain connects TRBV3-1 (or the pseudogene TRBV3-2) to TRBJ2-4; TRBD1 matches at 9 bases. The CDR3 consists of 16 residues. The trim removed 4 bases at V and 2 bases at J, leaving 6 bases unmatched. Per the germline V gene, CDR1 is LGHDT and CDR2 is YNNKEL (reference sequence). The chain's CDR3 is CASSLRTGASKNIQYF. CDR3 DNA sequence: TGTGCCAGCAGCCTCCGGACAGGGGCGTCCAAAAACATTCAGTACTTC.

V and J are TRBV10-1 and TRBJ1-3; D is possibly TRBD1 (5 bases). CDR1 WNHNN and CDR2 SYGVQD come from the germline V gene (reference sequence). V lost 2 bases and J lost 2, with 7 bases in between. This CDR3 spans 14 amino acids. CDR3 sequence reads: CASSEPGTGNTIYF. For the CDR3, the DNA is TGCGCCAGCAGTGAGCCAGGGACTGGAAACACCATATATTTT.

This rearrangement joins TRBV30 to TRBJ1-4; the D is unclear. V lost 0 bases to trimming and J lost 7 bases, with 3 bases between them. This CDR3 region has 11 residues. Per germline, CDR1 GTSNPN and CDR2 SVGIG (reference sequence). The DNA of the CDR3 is TGTGCCTGGAGTGTCCGTGAAAAACTGTTTTTT. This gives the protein CAWSVREKLFF.

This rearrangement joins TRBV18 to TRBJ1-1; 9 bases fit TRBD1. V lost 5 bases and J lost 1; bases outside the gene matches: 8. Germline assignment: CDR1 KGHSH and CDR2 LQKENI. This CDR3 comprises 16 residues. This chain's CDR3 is CASSATGGGENTEAFF. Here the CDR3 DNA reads TGTGCCAGCTCAGCCACAGGGGGCGGGGAGAACACTGAAGCTTTCTTT.

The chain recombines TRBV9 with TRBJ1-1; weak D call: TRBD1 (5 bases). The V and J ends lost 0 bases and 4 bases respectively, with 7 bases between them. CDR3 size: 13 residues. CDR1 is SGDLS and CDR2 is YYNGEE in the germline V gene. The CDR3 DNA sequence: TGTGCCAGCAGCGTAGGGCAGGGCACTGAAGCTTTCTTT. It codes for CASSVGQGTEAFF.

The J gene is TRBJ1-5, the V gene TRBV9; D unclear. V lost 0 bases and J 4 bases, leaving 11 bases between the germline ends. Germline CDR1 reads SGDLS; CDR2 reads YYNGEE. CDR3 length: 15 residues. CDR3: CASSVDGALNQPQHF. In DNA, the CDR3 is TGTGCCAGCAGCGTAGATGGCGCACTAAATCAGCCCCAGCATTTT.

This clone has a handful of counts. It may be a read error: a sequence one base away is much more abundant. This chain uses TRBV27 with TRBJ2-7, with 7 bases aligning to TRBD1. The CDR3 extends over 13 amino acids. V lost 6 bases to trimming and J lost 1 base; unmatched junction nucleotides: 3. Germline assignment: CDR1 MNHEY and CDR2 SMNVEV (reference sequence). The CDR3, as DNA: TGTGCCAGCAGCCCGGGACAGTCCTACGAGCAGTACTTC. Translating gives CASSPGQSYEQYF.

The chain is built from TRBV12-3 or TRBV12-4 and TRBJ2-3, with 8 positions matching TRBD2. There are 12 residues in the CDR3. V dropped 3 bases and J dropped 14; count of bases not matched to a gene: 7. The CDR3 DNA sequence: TGTGCCAGCAGTTTTTTGGGACTAGGGCCGTATTTT. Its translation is CASSFLGLGPYF.

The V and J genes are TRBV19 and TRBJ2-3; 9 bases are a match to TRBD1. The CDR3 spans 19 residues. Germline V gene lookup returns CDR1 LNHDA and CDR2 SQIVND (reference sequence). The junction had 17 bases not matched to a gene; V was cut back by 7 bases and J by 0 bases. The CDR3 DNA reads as TGTGCCAGTACCAATCTCCGAGACAGGGGGGCCTCTAGCACAGATACGCAGTATTTT. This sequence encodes CASTNLRDRGASSTDTQYF.

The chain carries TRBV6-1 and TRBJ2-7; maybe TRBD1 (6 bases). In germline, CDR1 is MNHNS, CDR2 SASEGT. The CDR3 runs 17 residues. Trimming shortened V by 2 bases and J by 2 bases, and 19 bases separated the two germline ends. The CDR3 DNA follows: TGTGCCAGCAGTGAAAGGGGGTCGAGCGCAATACCCTACGAGCAGTACTTC. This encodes CASSERGSSAIPYEQYF.

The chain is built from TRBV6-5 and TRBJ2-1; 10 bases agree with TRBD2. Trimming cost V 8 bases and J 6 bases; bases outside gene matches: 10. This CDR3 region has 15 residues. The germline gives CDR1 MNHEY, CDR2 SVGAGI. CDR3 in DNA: TGTGCCAGCTCCCTCACTAGCGGGGCCGGCAATGAGCAGTTCTTC. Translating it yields CASSLTSGAGNEQFF.

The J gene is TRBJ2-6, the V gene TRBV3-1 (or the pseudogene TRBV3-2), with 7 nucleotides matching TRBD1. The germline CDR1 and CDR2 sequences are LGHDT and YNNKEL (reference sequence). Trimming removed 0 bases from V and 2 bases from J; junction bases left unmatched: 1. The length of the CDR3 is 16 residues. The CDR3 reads CASSQDTGAGANVLTF. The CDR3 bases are TGTGCCAGCAGCCAAGATACAGGGGCTGGGGCCAACGTCCTGACTTTC.